The rows below give T cell receptor beta chains drawn from one sample of a study of cytomegalovirus exposure and HLA in healthy donors. Repertoires were generated with immunoSEQ multiplex PCR, while TCRdb's copy carries only in-frame clones and drops some. The table has about 130,000 clones, around 75% seen once. Sequencing was carried out using PBMCs. The receptors shown here come from a man aged 35 to 55 in good health and CMV-seronegative. CDR3s include the opening cysteine and the closing phenylalanine or tryptophan. Each record gives: V gene, J gene, CDR3 protein.

>TRBV18|TRBJ1-6
CASSPGTGLDSPLHF
>TRBV9|TRBJ2-3
CASSVGGDTQYF
>TRBV5-1|TRBJ2-1
CASSLAVAYNEQFF
>TRBV4-3|TRBJ2-3
CASSQSEQGPPDTQYF
>TRBV7-2|TRBJ2-1
CASSLALAGVLNEQFF
>TRBV5-4|TRBJ2-1
CASSLGSSYNEQFF
>TRBV30|TRBJ1-5
CAWSRDRDQPQHF
>TRBV7-9|TRBJ1-5
CASSLDSGGYSNQPQHF
>TRBV19|TRBJ1-1
CASRRQGDETEAFF
>TRBV18|TRBJ2-7
CASSGALQSEQYF
>TRBV6-5|TRBJ2-4
CASSWTSGGKNIQYF
>TRBV4-3|TRBJ1-2
CASSQDLAGYYGYTF
>TRBV9|TRBJ2-7
CASSVGPASVYEQYF
>TRBV7-2|TRBJ2-3
CASSLAQGLYTQYF
>TRBV28|TRBJ2-3
CASSYAGASFTDTQYF
>TRBV11-2|TRBJ2-7
CASSLDYREGYEQYF
>TRBV7-2|TRBJ2-1
CASSFDAQGFSDEQFF
>TRBV28|TRBJ1-5
CASSLAGSNQPQHF
>TRBV4-3|TRBJ1-5
CASSQDLGGGNQPQHF
>TRBV12-5|TRBJ2-7
CASGTGQGGVYEQYF
>TRBV5-1|TRBJ2-1
CASSFPSGGTYNEQFF
>TRBV27|TRBJ1-1
CASSSGETGGGTEAFF
>TRBV7-2|TRBJ2-6
CASSWTSGGSGANVLTF
>TRBV4-3|TRBJ2-7
CASSQGSSSSYEQYF
>TRBV11-2|TRBJ1-2
CASSLGEIYTF
>TRBV5-1|TRBJ2-6
CASSFDRGSGANVLTF
>TRBV19|TRBJ1-6
CASSERTGYNSPLHF
>TRBV7-9|TRBJ2-1
CASSLGGQGGQFF
>TRBV18|TRBJ2-2
CASSPPGRTGELFF
>TRBV27|TRBJ2-7
CASGGIGTNGRYEQYF
>TRBV11-1|TRBJ1-2
CASSPDGRSAGYTF
>TRBV5-3|TRBJ1-5
CARSREVQGRMSNQPQHF
>TRBV30|TRBJ1-1
CAWSRNRDFGTEAFF
>TRBV18|TRBJ2-6
CASSPRGGSGANVLTF
>TRBV7-9|TRBJ2-7
CASSADNSYEQYF
>TRBV6-5|TRBJ1-3
CASSFQGRPGNTIYF
>TRBV9|TRBJ2-1
CASSLWGTENNEQFF
>TRBV5-1|TRBJ1-5
CASSTGQGNQPQHF
>TRBV30|TRBJ2-5
CAWSVRLETQYF
>TRBV5-1|TRBJ2-7
CASSSTPYTSGEQYF
>TRBV6-1|TRBJ1-1
CASSTSTGRNTEAFF
>TRBV28|TRBJ1-1
CASPKSLQGNTEAFF
>TRBV6-5|TRBJ2-5
CASSYQTRQYF
>TRBV9|TRBJ2-7
CASSGGGGNSYEQYF
>TRBV5-4|TRBJ2-1
CASSPPPLAGSYNEQFF
>TRBV30|TRBJ1-5
CAWWPPGQGAAYSNQPQHF
>TRBV6-1|TRBJ1-1
CASSVMPEAGTEAFF
>TRBV9|TRBJ1-5
CASSAQGVSNQPQHF